A single T cell receptor beta chain is shown here with its context. CDR3 length: 12 residues. The V gene lost 6 bases and the J gene lost 2 bases, with 11 bases spanning the gap. Germline CDR1 is SQVTM and CDR2 is ANQGSEA. The record originates from a study of blood T cells in healthy people across ages. Using a J-beta primer mix together with a sample-barcoded 5' primer, a second PCR was run for about 7 to 12 cycles. Every cDNA molecule carried a tag from a template-switch adaptor bearing 12 random nucleotides. MiXCR, run by TCRdb on the 5' RACE reads, gives a single entry per CDR3 protein. The sample yields about 1 million distinct CDR3 sequences, under 45% seen once. Isolation recovered at least 6.5 million PBMCs from every sample.

This chain links TRBV29-1 with TRBJ2-7, with D possibly TRBD1 on 6 matching bases. The sequenced material came from blood. This clonotype originated in a woman in her fifties or sixties in good health. CDR3 in DNA: TGCAGCGTCCCCGGACAGACCTACGAGCAGTACTTC. It is translated as CSVPGQTYEQYF.